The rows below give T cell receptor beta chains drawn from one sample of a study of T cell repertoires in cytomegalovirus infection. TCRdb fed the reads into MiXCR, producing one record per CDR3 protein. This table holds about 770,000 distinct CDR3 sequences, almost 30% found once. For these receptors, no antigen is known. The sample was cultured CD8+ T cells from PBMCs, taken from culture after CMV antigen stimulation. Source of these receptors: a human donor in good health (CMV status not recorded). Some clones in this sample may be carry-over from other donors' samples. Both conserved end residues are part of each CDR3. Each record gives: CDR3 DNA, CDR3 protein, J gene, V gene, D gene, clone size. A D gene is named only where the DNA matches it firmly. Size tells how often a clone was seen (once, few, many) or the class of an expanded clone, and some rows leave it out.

cdr3_nt: TGTGCCAGCAGCGTGCCGATAGCGGGGGGTTACAATGAGCAGTTCTTC
cdr3_aa: CASSVPIAGGYNEQFF
j_call: TRBJ2-1
v_call: TRBV9
d_call: TRBD2
clone_size: .

cdr3_nt: TGCGCCAGCAGCTTCTCCGACCCAGCCAAGGAGCAGTTCTTC
cdr3_aa: CASSFSDPAKEQFF
j_call: TRBJ2-1
v_call: TRBV5-1
d_call: .
clone_size: .

cdr3_nt: TGTGCCAGCAGTTTGAGGGCGGGGGGGCCGATACAAGAGACCCAGTACTTC
cdr3_aa: CASSLRAGGPIQETQYF
j_call: TRBJ2-5
v_call: TRBV28
d_call: TRBD2
clone_size: few

cdr3_nt: TGTGCCAGCAGACCAGGGGTATACAATGAGCAGTTCTTC
cdr3_aa: CASRPGVYNEQFF
j_call: TRBJ2-1
v_call: TRBV7-6
d_call: .
clone_size: .

cdr3_nt: TGCGCCAGCAGCCAGCAGGACAGGGCGAACACTGAAGCTTTCTTT
cdr3_aa: CASSQQDRANTEAFF
j_call: TRBJ1-1
v_call: TRBV4-1
d_call: TRBD1
clone_size: .

cdr3_nt: TGTGCCAGCAGCCAAGAATCTTGGGGAGGGGAAGAGGATCAGCCCCAGCATTTT
cdr3_aa: CASSQESWGGEEDQPQHF
j_call: TRBJ1-5
v_call: TRBV4-2
d_call: .
clone_size: few

cdr3_nt: TGTGCCAGCAGTTTAGTGGACAGGGGTTCAGATACGCAGTATTTT
cdr3_aa: CASSLVDRGSDTQYF
j_call: TRBJ2-3
v_call: TRBV27
d_call: TRBD1
clone_size: few

cdr3_nt: TGTGCCAGCAGTTCGTACACAGGGTTAGGACCTGTAGGCTATGGCTACACCTTC
cdr3_aa: CASSSYTGLGPVGYGYTF
j_call: TRBJ1-2
v_call: TRBV27
d_call: .
clone_size: few

cdr3_nt: TGTGCCAGCAGCCTTATTTGGGGGAAGGCGGACACTGAAGCTTTCTTT
cdr3_aa: CASSLIWGKADTEAFF
j_call: TRBJ1-1
v_call: TRBV6-5
d_call: .
clone_size: few

cdr3_nt: TGCGCCAGCAGTGAGGTGACAGGGGCGGGGCTTTATGGCTACACCTTC
cdr3_aa: CASSEVTGAGLYGYTF
j_call: TRBJ1-2
v_call: TRBV10-2
d_call: TRBD1
clone_size: .

cdr3_nt: TGTGCCAGCAGCTTAGATTCAGGGAGGGGGATAGACACTGAAGCTTTCTTT
cdr3_aa: CASSLDSGRGIDTEAFF
j_call: TRBJ1-1
v_call: TRBV7-8
d_call: .
clone_size: many

cdr3_nt: TGTGCCAGTAGTAGAACAGACCCTAAGGATGAGCAGTTCTTC
cdr3_aa: CASSRTDPKDEQFF
j_call: TRBJ2-1
v_call: TRBV19
d_call: .
clone_size: .

cdr3_nt: TGTGCCAGCAGTCCTGGAGCGTCTAGCACAGATACGCAGTATTTT
cdr3_aa: CASSPGASSTDTQYF
j_call: TRBJ2-3
v_call: TRBV6-5
d_call: .
clone_size: .

cdr3_nt: TGTGCCAGCAGCGCCACAGGGAACTACTACTATGGCTACACCTTC
cdr3_aa: CASSATGNYYYGYTF
j_call: TRBJ1-2
v_call: TRBV7-9
d_call: .
clone_size: few

cdr3_nt: TGTGCCACCAGTCCAGGGAGTTATAGCAATCAGCCCCAGCATTTT
cdr3_aa: CATSPGSYSNQPQHF
j_call: TRBJ1-5
v_call: TRBV28
d_call: .
clone_size: many

cdr3_nt: TGTGCCAGCAGTACCGGGACAGTTTCTTACTATGGCTACACCTTC
cdr3_aa: CASSTGTVSYYGYTF
j_call: TRBJ1-2
v_call: TRBV12-3/TRBV12-4
d_call: TRBD1
clone_size: many

cdr3_nt: TGCGCCAGCAGCCAAACGATAGGTGGCTACACCTTC
cdr3_aa: CASSQTIGGYTF
j_call: TRBJ1-2
v_call: TRBV4-1
d_call: .
clone_size: .

cdr3_nt: TGTGCCAGCAGCTTCTGGACAGAGGGCTACACCTTC
cdr3_aa: CASSFWTEGYTF
j_call: TRBJ1-2
v_call: TRBV7-9
d_call: .
clone_size: once

cdr3_nt: TGTGCCAGCAGCCAAGAAATAAGGCGTCACTCTGGGGCCAACGTCCTGACTTTC
cdr3_aa: CASSQEIRRHSGANVLTF
j_call: TRBJ2-6
v_call: TRBV3-1
d_call: .
clone_size: few

cdr3_nt: TGTGCCAGCAGCCCCTATCGGACAGACAACAATGAGCAGTTCTTC
cdr3_aa: CASSPYRTDNNEQFF
j_call: TRBJ2-1
v_call: TRBV4-2
d_call: .
clone_size: .

cdr3_nt: TGTGCCAGCAGTGAATTAGGGGGCGCCACAGATACGCAGTATTTT
cdr3_aa: CASSELGGATDTQYF
j_call: TRBJ2-3
v_call: TRBV25-1
d_call: TRBD1
clone_size: .

cdr3_nt: TGTGCCATCAGTAAAACCAAAGTAGCGGGGGTGGAGACCCAGTACTTC
cdr3_aa: CAISKTKVAGVETQYF
j_call: TRBJ2-5
v_call: TRBV10-3
d_call: TRBD2
clone_size: few

cdr3_nt: TGCGCCAGCAGCACATATTCCGGGAGCTCCTACGAGCAGTACTTC
cdr3_aa: CASSTYSGSSYEQYF
j_call: TRBJ2-7
v_call: TRBV5-1
d_call: .
clone_size: .

cdr3_nt: TGTGCCAGTGCCTACTCTCGGGGAAGCAATCAGCCCCAGCATTTT
cdr3_aa: CASAYSRGSNQPQHF
j_call: TRBJ1-5
v_call: TRBV19
d_call: .
clone_size: .

cdr3_nt: TGTGCTAGCAGCGCGGGACTACTAAGCACAGATACGCAGTATTTT
cdr3_aa: CASSAGLLSTDTQYF
j_call: TRBJ2-3
v_call: TRBV7-7
d_call: TRBD2
clone_size: .

cdr3_nt: TGTGCCAGCAGCGCCGGGGCAGCGGGGACCCAGTACTTC
cdr3_aa: CASSAGAAGTQYF
j_call: TRBJ2-5
v_call: TRBV6-6
d_call: .
clone_size: .

cdr3_nt: TGCGCCAGCAGCCAAGAGGAAGAGAACCACGAGCAGTACTTC
cdr3_aa: CASSQEEENHEQYF
j_call: TRBJ2-7
v_call: TRBV4-1
d_call: .
clone_size: once

cdr3_nt: TGTGCCAGCAGCTTAGAGGGGGGGCTAACAGATACGCAGTATTTT
cdr3_aa: CASSLEGGLTDTQYF
j_call: TRBJ2-3
v_call: TRBV11-2
d_call: .
clone_size: .

cdr3_nt: TGTGCCAGCAGCTTGATCAGGGACACAGATACGCAGTATTTT
cdr3_aa: CASSLIRDTDTQYF
j_call: TRBJ2-3
v_call: TRBV7-9
d_call: .
clone_size: few